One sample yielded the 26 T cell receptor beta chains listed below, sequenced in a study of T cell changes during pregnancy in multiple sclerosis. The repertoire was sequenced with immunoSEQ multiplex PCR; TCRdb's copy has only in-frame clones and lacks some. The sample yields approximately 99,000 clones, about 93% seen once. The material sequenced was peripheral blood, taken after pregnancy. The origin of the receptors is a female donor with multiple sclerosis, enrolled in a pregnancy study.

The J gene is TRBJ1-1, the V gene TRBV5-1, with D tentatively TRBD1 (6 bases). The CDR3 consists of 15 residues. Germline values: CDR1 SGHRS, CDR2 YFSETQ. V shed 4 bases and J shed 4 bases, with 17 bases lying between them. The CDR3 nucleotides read TGCGCCAGCAGCCACAGATATGAAGGGGGCACTGAAGCTTTCTTT. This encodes CASSHRYEGGTEAFF. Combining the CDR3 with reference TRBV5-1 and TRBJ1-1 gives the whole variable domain KAGVTQTPRYLIKTRGQQVTLSCSPISGHRSVSWYQQTPGQGLQFLFEYFSETQRNKGNFPGRFSGRQFSNSRSEMNVSTLELGDSALYLCASSHRYEGGTEAFFGQGTRLTVV.

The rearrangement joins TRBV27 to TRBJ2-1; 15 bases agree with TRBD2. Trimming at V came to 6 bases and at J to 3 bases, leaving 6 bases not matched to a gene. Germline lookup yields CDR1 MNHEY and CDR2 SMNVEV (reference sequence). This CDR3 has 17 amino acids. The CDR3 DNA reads TGTGCCAGCAGACTCGGACTAGCGGGAGGGATCTACAATGAGCAGTTCTTC. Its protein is CASRLGLAGGIYNEQFF.

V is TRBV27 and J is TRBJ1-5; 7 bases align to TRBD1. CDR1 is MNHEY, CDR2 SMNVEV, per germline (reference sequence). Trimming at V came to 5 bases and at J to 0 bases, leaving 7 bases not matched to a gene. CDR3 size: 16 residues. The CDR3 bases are TGTGCCAGCAGTGAGAGAGGGACAGCTAGCAATCAGCCCCAGCATTTT. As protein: CASSERGTASNQPQHF.

The DNA for the CDR3 is TGTGCCAGCCGAGCGGGAGTAGGGACCGGGGAGCTGTTTTTT. The encoded protein is CASRAGVGTGELFF. J is TRBJ2-2 and V is TRBV9; 8 bases are a match to TRBD2. Germline V gives CDR1 SGDLS, CDR2 YYNGEE. CDR3 length equals 14 residues. The ends lost 7 bases at V and 5 bases at J; junction bases unmatched: 7.

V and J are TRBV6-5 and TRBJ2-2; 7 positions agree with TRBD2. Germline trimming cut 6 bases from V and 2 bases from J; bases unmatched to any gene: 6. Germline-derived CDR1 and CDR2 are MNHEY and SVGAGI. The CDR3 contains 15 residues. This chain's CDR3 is CASRLLALNTGELFF. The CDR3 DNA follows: TGTGCCAGCAGACTACTAGCGCTCAACACCGGGGAGCTGTTTTTT.

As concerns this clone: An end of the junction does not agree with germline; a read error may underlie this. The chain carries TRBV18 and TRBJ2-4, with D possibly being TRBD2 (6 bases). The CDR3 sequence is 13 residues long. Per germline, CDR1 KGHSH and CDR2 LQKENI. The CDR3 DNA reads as TGTGCCAGCTCACCGCATACGGGACTCCTAGGGGACTTC. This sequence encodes CASSPHTGLLGDF.

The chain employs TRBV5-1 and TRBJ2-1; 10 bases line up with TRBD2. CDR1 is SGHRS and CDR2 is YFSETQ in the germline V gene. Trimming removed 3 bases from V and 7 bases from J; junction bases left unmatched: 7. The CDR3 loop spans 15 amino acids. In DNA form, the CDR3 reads TGCGCCAGCAGCTCTTCACTAGCGGGGCAGAATGAGCAGTTCTTC. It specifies CASSSSLAGQNEQFF.

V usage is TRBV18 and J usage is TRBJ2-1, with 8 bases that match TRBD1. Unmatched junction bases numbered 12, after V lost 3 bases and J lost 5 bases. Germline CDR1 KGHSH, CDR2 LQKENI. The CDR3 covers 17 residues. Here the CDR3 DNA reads TGTGCCAGCTCACCCCTCCCCGGGACAGGCAGGAACAATGAGCAGTTCTTC. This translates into CASSPLPGTGRNNEQFF.

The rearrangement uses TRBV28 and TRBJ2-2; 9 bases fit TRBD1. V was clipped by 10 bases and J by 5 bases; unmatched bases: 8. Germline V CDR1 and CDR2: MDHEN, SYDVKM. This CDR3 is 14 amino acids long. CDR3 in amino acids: CATHRGRGTGELFF. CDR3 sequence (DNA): TGTGCCACCCACAGGGGGCGTGGGACCGGGGAGCTGTTTTTT. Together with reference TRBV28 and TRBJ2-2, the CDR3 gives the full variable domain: DVKVTQSSRYLVKRTGEKVFLECVQDMDHENMFWYRQDPGLGLRLIYFSYDVKMKEKGDIPEGYSVSREKKERFSLILESASTNQTSMYLCATHRGRGTGELFFGEGSRLTVL.

The CDR3 sequence: CASSMGTSAPTDTQYF. Here the CDR3 DNA reads TGCGCCAGCAGCATGGGGACATCCGCCCCCACAGATACGCAGTATTTT. The V call is TRBV5-1, the J call TRBJ2-3; possible D gene TRBD1, 6 bases. This CDR3 comprises 16 residues. V lost 4 bases, J lost 2 bases, and 17 bases lay in between. Per the germline V gene, CDR1 is SGHRS and CDR2 is YFSETQ.

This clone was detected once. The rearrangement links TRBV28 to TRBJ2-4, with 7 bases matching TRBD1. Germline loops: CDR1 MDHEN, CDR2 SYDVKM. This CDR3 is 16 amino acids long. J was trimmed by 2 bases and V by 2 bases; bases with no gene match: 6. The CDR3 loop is CASSLEGAVTKNIQYF. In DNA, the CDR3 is TGTGCCAGCAGTTTAGAGGGGGCCGTGACCAAAAACATTCAGTACTTC.

Here the CDR3 DNA reads TGTGCCAGCAGCTTGGCTCCGGGAAGGGTTCTGTACGAGCAGTACTTC. This translates into CASSLAPGRVLYEQYF. The chain uses TRBV5-6 and TRBJ2-7; D is possibly TRBD2 (5 bases). Trimming pared 0 bases from V and 4 bases from J, leaving 17 bases between. Germline V gives CDR1 SGHDT, CDR2 YYEEEE. There are 16 residues in the CDR3. Full variable domain (missing parts from reference TRBV5-6 and TRBJ2-7): DAGVTQSPTHLIKTRGQQVTLRCSPKSGHDTVSWYQQALGQGPQFIFQYYEEEERQRGNFPDRFSGHQFPNYSSELNVNALLLGDSALYLCASSLAPGRVLYEQYFGPGTRLTVT.

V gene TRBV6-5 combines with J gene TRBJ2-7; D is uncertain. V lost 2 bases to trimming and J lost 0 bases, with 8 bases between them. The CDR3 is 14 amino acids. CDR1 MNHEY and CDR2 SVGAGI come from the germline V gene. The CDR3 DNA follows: TGTGCCAGCAGTTACACAAGGAGCTCCTACGAGCAGTACTTC. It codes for CASSYTRSSYEQYF.

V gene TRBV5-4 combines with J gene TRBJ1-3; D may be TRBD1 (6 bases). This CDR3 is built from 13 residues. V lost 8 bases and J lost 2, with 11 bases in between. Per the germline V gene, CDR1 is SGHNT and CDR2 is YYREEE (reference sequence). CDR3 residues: CASKTGAGNTIYF. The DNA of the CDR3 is TGTGCCAGTAAGACAGGAGCTGGAAACACCATATATTTT.

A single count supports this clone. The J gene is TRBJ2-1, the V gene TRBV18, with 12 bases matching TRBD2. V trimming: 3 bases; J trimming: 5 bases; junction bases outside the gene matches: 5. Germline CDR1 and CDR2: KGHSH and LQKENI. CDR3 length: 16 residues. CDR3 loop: CASSPGLAGLNNEQFF. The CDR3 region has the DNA TGTGCCAGCTCACCTGGACTAGCGGGGCTAAACAATGAGCAGTTCTTC. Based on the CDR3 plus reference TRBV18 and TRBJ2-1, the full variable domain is NAGVMQNPRHLVRRRGQEARLRCSPMKGHSHVYWYRQLPEEGLKFMVYLQKENIIDESGMPKERFSAEFPKEGPSILRIQQVVRGDSAAYFCASSPGLAGLNNEQFFGPGTRLTVL.

The CDR3 protein is CASSELSSGRPGHEQFF. CDR3 nucleotides: TGTGCCAGCAGTGAACTCTCTAGCGGTCGACCTGGCCATGAGCAGTTCTTC. The V and J genes are TRBV25-1 and TRBJ2-1; 7 bases are shared with TRBD2. The V and J ends lost 2 bases and 8 bases, in that order; junction bases with no gene match: 15. The germline V gene has CDR1 MGHDK and CDR2 SYGVNS. CDR3 length equals 17 residues. The variable domain in full, completed from reference TRBV25-1 and TRBJ2-1, reads EADIYQTPRYLVIGTGKKITLECSQTMGHDKMYWYQQDPGMELHLIHYSYGVNSTEKGDLSSESTVSRIRTEHFPLTLESARPSHTSQYLCASSELSSGRPGHEQFFGPGTRLTVL.

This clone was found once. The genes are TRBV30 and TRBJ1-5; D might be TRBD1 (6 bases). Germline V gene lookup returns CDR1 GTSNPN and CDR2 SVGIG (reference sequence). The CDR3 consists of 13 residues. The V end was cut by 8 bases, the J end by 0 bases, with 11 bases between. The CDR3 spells CARDIYSNQPQHF. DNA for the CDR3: TGTGCCCGGGACATATATAGCAATCAGCCCCAGCATTTT. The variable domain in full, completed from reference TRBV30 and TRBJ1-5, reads SQTIHQWPATLVQPVGSPLSLECTVEGTSNPNLYWYRQAAGRGLQLLFYSVGIGQISSEVPQNLSASRPQDRQFILSSKKLLLSDSGFYLCARDIYSNQPQHFGDGTRLSIL.

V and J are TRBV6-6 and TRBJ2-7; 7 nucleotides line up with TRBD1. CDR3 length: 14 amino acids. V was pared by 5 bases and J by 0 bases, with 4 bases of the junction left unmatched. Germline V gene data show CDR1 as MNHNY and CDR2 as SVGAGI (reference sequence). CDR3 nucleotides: TGTGCCAGCAGTCTACAGGGGCCCTCCTACGAGCAGTACTTC. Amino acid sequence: CASSLQGPSYEQYF.

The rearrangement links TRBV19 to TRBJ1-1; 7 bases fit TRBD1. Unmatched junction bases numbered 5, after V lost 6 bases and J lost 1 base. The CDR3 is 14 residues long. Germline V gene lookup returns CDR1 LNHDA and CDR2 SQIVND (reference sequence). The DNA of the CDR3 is TGTGCCAGTAGACAGGGACAGTCGAACACTGAAGCTTTCTTT. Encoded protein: CASRQGQSNTEAFF.

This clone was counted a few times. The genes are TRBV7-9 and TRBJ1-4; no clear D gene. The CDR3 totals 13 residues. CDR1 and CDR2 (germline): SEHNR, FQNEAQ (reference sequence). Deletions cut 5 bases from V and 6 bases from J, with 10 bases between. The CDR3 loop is CASSGPADEKLFF. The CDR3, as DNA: TGTGCCAGCAGCGGGCCGGCCGATGAAAAACTGTTTTTT.

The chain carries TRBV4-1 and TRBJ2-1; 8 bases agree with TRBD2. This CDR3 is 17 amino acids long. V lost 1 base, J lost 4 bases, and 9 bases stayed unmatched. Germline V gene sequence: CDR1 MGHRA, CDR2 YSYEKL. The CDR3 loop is CASSQVSAGGIYNEQFF. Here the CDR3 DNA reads TGCGCCAGCAGCCAAGTTTCGGCGGGAGGTATTTACAATGAGCAGTTCTTC.

The CDR3 here is CASSIAGVGYEQYF. The CDR3 DNA reads TGTGCCAGTAGTATAGCGGGAGTTGGGTACGAGCAGTACTTC. The chain uses TRBV19 and TRBJ2-7, with D possibly matching TRBD2 (6 bases). CDR1 is LNHDA and CDR2 is SQIVND in the germline V gene (reference sequence). This CDR3 is 14 amino acids long. Trimming shortened V by 1 base and J by 4 bases, and 11 bases separated the two germline ends.

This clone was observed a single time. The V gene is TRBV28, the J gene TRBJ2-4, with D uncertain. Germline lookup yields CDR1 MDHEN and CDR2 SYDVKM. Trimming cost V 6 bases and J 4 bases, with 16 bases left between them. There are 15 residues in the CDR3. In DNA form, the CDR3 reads TGTGCCAGCAGACACCGATGGGCCGCGAAAAACATTCAGTACTTC. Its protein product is CASRHRWAAKNIQYF.

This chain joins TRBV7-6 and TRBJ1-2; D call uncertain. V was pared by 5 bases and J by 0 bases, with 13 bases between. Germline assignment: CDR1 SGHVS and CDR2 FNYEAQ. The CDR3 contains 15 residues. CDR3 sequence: CASSPAGFSNYGYTF. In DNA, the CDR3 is TGTGCCAGCAGCCCTGCAGGCTTTTCTAACTATGGCTACACCTTC.

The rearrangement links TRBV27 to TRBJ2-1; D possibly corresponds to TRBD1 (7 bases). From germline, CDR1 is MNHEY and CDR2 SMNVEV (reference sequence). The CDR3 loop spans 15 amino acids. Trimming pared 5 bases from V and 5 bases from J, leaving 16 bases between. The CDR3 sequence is CASSAAGGGNNEQFF. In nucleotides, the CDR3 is TGTGCCAGCAGTGCCGCAGGGGGAGGAAACAATGAGCAGTTCTTC.

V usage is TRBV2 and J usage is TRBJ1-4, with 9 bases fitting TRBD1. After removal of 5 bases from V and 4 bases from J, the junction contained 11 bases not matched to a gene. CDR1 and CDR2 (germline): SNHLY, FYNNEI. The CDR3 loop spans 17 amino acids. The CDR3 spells CASSPGQGGFDNEKLFF. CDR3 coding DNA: TGTGCCAGCAGTCCGGGACAGGGTGGTTTCGATAATGAAAAACTGTTTTTT.